The entry that follows covers one T cell receptor beta chain sequence. What it binds is not known. The data originate from a study of radiotherapy plus CTLA-4 blockade in lung cancer. Overall study findings and caveats: The authors reported that early blood T cell clone dynamics, with interferon-beta, best predicted response.

Assay: immunoSEQ multiplex PCR; the TCRdb copy retains only in-frame clones and omits some. The data contain about 110,000 clones, about four fifths of them singletons. The V gene's germline CDR1 is SGHRS and CDR2 YFSETQ. The J segment lost 3 bases and the V segment lost 4 bases, leaving 7 bases of the junction unmatched. The CDR3 loop spans 15 amino acids. The source material was peripheral blood, sampled from a patient treated with radiotherapy plus ipilimumab. The chain couples TRBV5-1 to TRBJ2-1, with 7 positions matching TRBD1. The clonotype originates from a human donor with non-small cell lung cancer that progressed on radiotherapy plus ipilimumab. Some clones in this sample may be carry-over from other donors' samples. The CDR3 DNA sequence: TGCGCCAGCAGCCCCCTTGGGGACAGCTACAATGAGCAGTTCTTC. Protein product: CASSPLGDSYNEQFF.